Listed below are T cell receptor beta chains from one sample, sequenced in a study of blood T cells in healthy people across ages. TCRdb fed the 5' RACE reads into MiXCR, producing one record per CDR3 protein. In the table there are about 830,000 distinct CDR3 sequences, around 62% of which are singletons. The sequencing input was blood. Source of these receptors: a man aged 30 to 45 in good health. CDR3s include the opening cysteine and the closing phenylalanine or tryptophan. A D gene is named only where the DNA matches it firmly. Clone size is given for some rows only: seen once, a few or many times, or a class if the clone is expanded.

TRBD2,TRBJ2-3,.,TRBV7-9,TGTGCCAGCAGCACCCCTCCTGGCGGGGGGCAAGATACGCAGTATTTT,CASSTPPGGGQDTQYF
TRBD1,TRBJ2-3,.,TRBV5-1,TGCGCCAGCAGCTTGGCCGGGCAGGGGGCGATAGATACGCAGTATTTT,CASSLAGQGAIDTQYF
.,TRBJ2-3,.,TRBV9,TGTGCCAGCAGCGTAGAATCCACAGATACGCAGTATTTT,CASSVESTDTQYF
.,TRBJ1-5,.,TRBV29-1,TGCAGCGTTGCTACAGGGCTCAGCAATCAGCCCCAGCATTTT,CSVATGLSNQPQHF
TRBD1,TRBJ1-2,.,TRBV5-1,TGCGCCAGCAGCTCCCCGGGACAGGGTAGTCGCTACACCTTC,CASSSPGQGSRYTF
.,TRBJ1-6,.,TRBV7-2,TGTGCCAGCAGCGGGATTAGGGGAAGTTCACCCCTCCACTTT,CASSGIRGSSPLHF
TRBD1,TRBJ2-6,.,TRBV5-1,TGCGCCAGCAGCTTGATCCAGGGGGCCAACTCTGGGGCCAACGTCCTGACTTTC,CASSLIQGANSGANVLTF
TRBD2,TRBJ2-3,.,TRBV7-9,TGTGCCAGCAGCTTGCAACTAGCGGGGGGTGAAGATACGCAGTATTTT,CASSLQLAGGEDTQYF
TRBD1,TRBJ2-7,few,TRBV4-1,TGCGCCAGCAGCCAATGGACAGGTCCCTACGAGCAGTACTTC,CASSQWTGPYEQYF
TRBD1,TRBJ2-3,few,TRBV5-5,TGTGCCAGCAGCTTGGGCTCAGGGACAGCCCAAGATACGCAGTATTTT,CASSLGSGTAQDTQYF
.,TRBJ2-5,.,TRBV9,TGTGCCAGCAGCGTAGATACGTACCAAGAGACCCAGTACTTC,CASSVDTYQETQYF
.,TRBJ2-7,few,TRBV28,TGTGCCAGCAGTTCCCCGGGGGTCTCCTACGAGCAGTACTTC,CASSSPGVSYEQYF
.,TRBJ2-1,.,TRBV27,TGTGCCAGCAGTTCGCCCTTAACGGGGGCCCACAATGAGCAGTTCTTC,CASSSPLTGAHNEQFF
.,TRBJ2-3,.,TRBV7-3,TGTGCCAGCAGTCCCTCCCAGGGCTCCGGGGCAGATACGCAGTATTTT,CASSPSQGSGADTQYF
.,TRBJ2-7,.,TRBV20-1,TGCAGTGCTAGATCAGACAGGAGCTCCTACGAGCAGTACTTC,CSARSDRSSYEQYF
.,TRBJ1-4,.,TRBV21-1,TGTGCCAGCGGGGGGACAACGAATGAAAAACTGTTTTTT,CASGGTTNEKLFF
.,TRBJ2-1,.,TRBV13,TGTGCCAGCAGCTCGGCGCAAACTTCGTCCTACAATGAGCAGTTCTTC,CASSSAQTSSYNEQFF
TRBD1,TRBJ1-2,.,TRBV29-1,TGCAGCGTTTTAGCAGGGGGCGCCTCGAACTATGGCTACACCTTC,CSVLAGGASNYGYTF
.,TRBJ2-3,.,TRBV9,TGTGCCAGCAGCGTCGGAGCGGATACTAGCACAGATACGCAGTATTTT,CASSVGADTSTDTQYF
TRBD2,TRBJ2-5,.,TRBV7-9,TGTGCCAGCAGCCCCGGAGTAGCGGGGGGTAGAGAGACCCAGTACTTC,CASSPGVAGGRETQYF
TRBD2,TRBJ2-3,.,TRBV10-3,TGTGCCATCAGTGAACTAAGCGGGGGAAGCACAGATACGCAGTATTTT,CAISELSGGSTDTQYF
.,TRBJ2-1,few,TRBV20-1,TGCAGTGCAACGACTAGGTCCCATGAGCAGTTCTTC,CSATTRSHEQFF
TRBD1,TRBJ1-1,few,TRBV14,TGTGCCAGCAGCCAAACAGGGGGAGCTTTCTTT,CASSQTGGAFF
.,TRBJ2-1,.,TRBV6-6,TGTGCCAGCAGTTACTCGGGACACATCAATGAGCAGTTCTTC,CASSYSGHINEQFF
.,TRBJ2-1,once,TRBV6-6,TGTGCCAGCCTTACCAGCCGCGGCAATGAGCAGTTCTTC,CASLTSRGNEQFF
TRBD2,TRBJ2-5,.,TRBV4-2,TGTGCCAGCAGCCAAGATGGGGATAGCGGGGTAATCTTGACCCAGTACTTC,CASSQDGDSGVILTQYF
TRBD2,TRBJ2-3,.,TRBV7-2,TGTGCCAGCAGCTTAGGTAGTAGCGGGGGATCAGATACGCAGTATTTT,CASSLGSSGGSDTQYF
.,TRBJ1-2,.,TRBV20-1,TGCAGTGCTAGAGATGGGGGTCCTAACTATGGCTACACCTTC,CSARDGGPNYGYTF
.,TRBJ1-1,.,TRBV7-2,TGTGCCAGCTCAAGGGGGACGCCAAGCCACACTGAAGCTTTCTTT,CASSRGTPSHTEAFF